These 5 T cell receptor beta chains were all obtained from the same sample, sequenced in a study of blood T cell repertoires in COVID-19. Profiled with immunoSEQ multiplex PCR; TCRdb holds only in-frame clones, not every one. This sample has 150,000 to 200,000 clones, with around 80% found just once. The sample consisted of peripheral blood. The receptors originated from a man aged 55 to 70 with acute or convalescent COVID-19.

The CDR3 sequence: CASSYYDRANYGYTF. The CDR3 bases are TGTGCCAGCAGTTACTATGACAGGGCGAACTATGGCTACACCTTC. J is TRBJ1-2 and V is TRBV6-2 or TRBV6-3; 7 nucleotides agree with TRBD1. The germline V gene has CDR1 MNHEY and CDR2 SVGEGT. This CDR3 is 15 amino acids long. V lost 1 base and J lost 2; bases outside the gene matches: 4.

This clone appeared a few times. CDR3 protein: CASSVDRDYEQYF. CDR3 DNA: TGTGCCAGCAGCGTCGACAGGGACTACGAGCAGTACTTC. The chain combines TRBV6-5 with TRBJ2-7; 7 bases match TRBD1. CDR3 length: 13 amino acids. The germline gives CDR1 MNHEY, CDR2 SVGAGI. V dropped 6 bases and J dropped 3; count of bases not matched to a gene: 5.

The rearrangement joins TRBV20-1 to TRBJ1-2; tentative D call: TRBD1 (6 bases). Germline assignment: CDR1 DFQATT and CDR2 SNEGSKA (reference sequence). V was shortened by 7 bases and J by 4 bases, with 10 bases between the two germline ends. This CDR3 comprises 11 residues. The CDR3 DNA reads as TGCAGTGACAGGGAGCCCTATGGCTACACCTTC. Encoded protein: CSDREPYGYTF.

The chain combines TRBV6-4 with TRBJ1-5, with no clear D. Trimming stripped 0 bases from V and 2 bases from J, with 14 bases between. Germline V gene data show CDR1 as MRHNA and CDR2 as SNTAGT. The CDR3 extends over 17 amino acids. The DNA of the CDR3 is TGTGCCAGCAGTGACTCGATGAGGGTGCGTGGCAATCAGCCCCAGCATTTT. Translated: CASSDSMRVRGNQPQHF.

This clone was seen only once. The genes are TRBV5-8 and TRBJ1-3; D might be TRBD1 (6 bases). CDR1 SGHTS and CDR2 YDEGEE come from the germline V gene. V lost 4 bases and J 2 bases, leaving 10 bases between the germline ends. The CDR3 is made up of 14 amino acids. The CDR3 DNA reads as TGTGCCAGCAGCCATTGGACAGCTGGAAACACCATATATTTT. Encoded protein: CASSHWTAGNTIYF.